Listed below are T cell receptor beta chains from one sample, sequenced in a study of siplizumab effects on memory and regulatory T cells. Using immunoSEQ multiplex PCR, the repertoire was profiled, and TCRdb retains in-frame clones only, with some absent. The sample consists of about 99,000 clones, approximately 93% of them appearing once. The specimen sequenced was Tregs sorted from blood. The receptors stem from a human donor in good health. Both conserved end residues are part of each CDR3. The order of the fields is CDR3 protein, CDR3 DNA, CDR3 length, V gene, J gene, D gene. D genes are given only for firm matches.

CDR3 protein: CASSPDRGNEQFF
CDR3 DNA: TGTGCCAGCAGCCCGGACCGGGGCAATGAGCAGTTCTTC
CDR3 length: 13
V gene: TRBV14
J gene: TRBJ2-1
D gene: -

CDR3 protein: CASSLDSTRYNEQFF
CDR3 DNA: TGTGCCAGCAGCTTAGATAGCACTAGGTACAATGAGCAGTTCTTC
CDR3 length: 15
V gene: TRBV11-3
J gene: TRBJ2-1
D gene: -

CDR3 protein: CASSLDPLGATNEKLFF
CDR3 DNA: TGTGCCAGCAGCTTAGATCCCTTGGGGGCAACTAATGAAAAACTGTTTTTT
CDR3 length: 17
V gene: TRBV7-2
J gene: TRBJ1-4
D gene: -

CDR3 protein: CASSPVQVSSYEQYF
CDR3 DNA: TGTGCCAGCTCACCTGTACAGGTCAGCTCCTACGAGCAGTACTTC
CDR3 length: 15
V gene: TRBV18
J gene: TRBJ2-7
D gene: -

CDR3 protein: CASRTSGTSYSYEQYF
CDR3 DNA: TGTGCCAGCAGGACTAGCGGGACCAGTTACTCCTACGAGCAGTACTTC
CDR3 length: 16
V gene: TRBV6-6
J gene: TRBJ2-7
D gene: TRBD2

CDR3 protein: CAISGTHYEQYF
CDR3 DNA: TGTGCCATCAGTGGGACTCACTACGAGCAGTACTTC
CDR3 length: 12
V gene: TRBV10-3
J gene: TRBJ2-7
D gene: -

CDR3 protein: CASSVSGGVGYGYTF
CDR3 DNA: TGTGCCAGCAGCGTGTCAGGGGGCGTTGGCTATGGCTACACCTTC
CDR3 length: 15
V gene: TRBV9
J gene: TRBJ1-2
D gene: TRBD1

CDR3 protein: CASSSGTDTQYF
CDR3 DNA: TGTGCCAGCAGCTCGGGCACAGATACGCAGTATTTT
CDR3 length: 12
V gene: TRBV11-2
J gene: TRBJ2-3
D gene: -

CDR3 protein: CASSGLGLDSSYEQYF
CDR3 DNA: TGTGCCAGCAGTGGGTTGGGTCTGGACAGCTCCTACGAGCAGTACTTC
CDR3 length: 16
V gene: TRBV6-6
J gene: TRBJ2-7
D gene: -

CDR3 protein: CASSQVGHYGYTF
CDR3 DNA: TGTGCCAGCAGCCAAGTGGGACACTATGGCTACACCTTC
CDR3 length: 13
V gene: TRBV14
J gene: TRBJ1-2
D gene: -

CDR3 protein: CASSHSRVYNSPLHF
CDR3 DNA: TGTGCCAGCAGCCATTCCAGGGTATATAATTCACCCCTCCACTTT
CDR3 length: 15
V gene: TRBV5-5
J gene: TRBJ1-6
D gene: -

CDR3 protein: CASSQSGLRDRGLCNYGYTF
CDR3 DNA: TGCGCCAGCAGTCAATCTGGGTTGCGGGACAGGGGGTTGTGCAACTATGGCTACACCTTC
CDR3 length: 20
V gene: TRBV23-1
J gene: TRBJ1-2
D gene: TRBD1